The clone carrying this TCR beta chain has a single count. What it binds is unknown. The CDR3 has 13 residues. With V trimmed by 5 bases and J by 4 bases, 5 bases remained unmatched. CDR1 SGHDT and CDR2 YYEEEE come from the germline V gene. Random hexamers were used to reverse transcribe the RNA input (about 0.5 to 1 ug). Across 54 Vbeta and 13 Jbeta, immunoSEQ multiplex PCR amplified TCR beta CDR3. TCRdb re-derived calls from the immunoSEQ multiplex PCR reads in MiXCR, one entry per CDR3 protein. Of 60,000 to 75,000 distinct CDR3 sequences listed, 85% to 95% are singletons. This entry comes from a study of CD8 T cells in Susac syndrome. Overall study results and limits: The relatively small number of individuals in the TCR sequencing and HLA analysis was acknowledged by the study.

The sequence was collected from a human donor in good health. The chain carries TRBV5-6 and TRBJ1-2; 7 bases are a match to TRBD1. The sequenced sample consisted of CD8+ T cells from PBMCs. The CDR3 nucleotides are TGTGCCAGCAGGTCTGACAGGGCCTATGGCTACACCTTC. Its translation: CASRSDRAYGYTF.